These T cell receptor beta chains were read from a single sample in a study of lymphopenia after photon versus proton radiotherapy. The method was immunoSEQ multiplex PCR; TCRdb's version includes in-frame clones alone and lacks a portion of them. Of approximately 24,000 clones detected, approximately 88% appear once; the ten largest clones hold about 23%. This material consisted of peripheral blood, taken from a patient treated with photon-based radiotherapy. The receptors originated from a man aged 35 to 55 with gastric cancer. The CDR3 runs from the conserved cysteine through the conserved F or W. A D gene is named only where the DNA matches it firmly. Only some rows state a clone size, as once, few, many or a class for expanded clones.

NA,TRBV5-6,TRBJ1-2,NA,TGTGCCAGCAGCGATGGACGGCGTACCCCTAACTATGGCTACACCTTC,CASSDGRRTPNYGYTF
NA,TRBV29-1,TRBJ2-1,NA,TGCAGCGGTACAACCTACAATGAGCAGTTCTTC,CSGTTYNEQFF
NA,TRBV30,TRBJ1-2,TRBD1,TGTGCCTGGAACCCCGGGGGACAGGGGGCCTTTAACTATGGCTACACCTTC,CAWNPGGQGAFNYGYTF
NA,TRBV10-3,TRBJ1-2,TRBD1,TGTGCCATCAGTGACCATGACAGGGCCCAGAACTATGGCTACACCTTC,CAISDHDRAQNYGYTF
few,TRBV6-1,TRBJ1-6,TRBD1,TGTGCCAGCAACGGACAGGGGTATAATTCACCCCTCCACTTT,CASNGQGYNSPLHF
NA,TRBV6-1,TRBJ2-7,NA,TGTGCCAGCAGTGGGGGCGCCTACGAGCAGTACTTC,CASSGGAYEQYF
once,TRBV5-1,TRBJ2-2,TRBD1,TGCGCCAGCAGCTTAGGACAGGGCGGCACCGGGGAGCTGTTTTTT,CASSLGQGGTGELFF
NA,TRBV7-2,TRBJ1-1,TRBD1,TGTGCCAGCAGCCCCCGGACAGGCGGGGCTGAAGCTTTCTTT,CASSPRTGGAEAFF
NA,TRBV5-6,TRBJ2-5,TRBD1,TGTGCCAGCAGCTTGACCGGACAGGGGTTGTCAACAGAGACCCAGTACTTC,CASSLTGQGLSTETQYF
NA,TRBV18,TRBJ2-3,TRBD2,TGTGCCAGCTCACCCACTTTCGGTAGCGGGGGGGCAAGAGGCACAGATACGCAGTATTTT,CASSPTFGSGGARGTDTQYF
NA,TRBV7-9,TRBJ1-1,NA,TGTGCCAGCAGCTTTCAAGTGGGCACTGAAGCTTTCTTT,CASSFQVGTEAFF
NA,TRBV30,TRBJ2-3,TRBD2,TGTGCCTGGAGTGGACGGGGGGGGCGCACAGATACGCAGTATTTT,CAWSGRGGRTDTQYF
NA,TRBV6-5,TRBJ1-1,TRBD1,TGTGCCAGCAGTTCCGGCGGGACAGACACTGAAGCTTTCTTT,CASSSGGTDTEAFF
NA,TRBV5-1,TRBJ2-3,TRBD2,TGCGCCAGCAGCCCCTCGACTAGCGGGGGCACAGATACGCAGTATTTT,CASSPSTSGGTDTQYF
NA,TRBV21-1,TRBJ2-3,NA,TGTGCCAGCAGCTCCCCTGGTGGGATCCTTCCTCTACCATCTAGCACAGATACGCAGTATTTT,CASSSPGGILPLPSSTDTQYF
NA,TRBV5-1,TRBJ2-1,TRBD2,TGCGCCAGCAGCTTAGCGGGGGAGGCACACAATGAGCAGTTCTTC,CASSLAGEAHNEQFF
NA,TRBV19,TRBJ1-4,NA,TGTGCCAGTAGGGGCGTGTTTAATGAAAAACTGTTTTTT,CASRGVFNEKLFF
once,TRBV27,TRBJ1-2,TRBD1,TGTGCCAGCTGGGGACAGGGAGGGTATGGCTACACCTTC,CASWGQGGYGYTF
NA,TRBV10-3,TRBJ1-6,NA,TGTGCCATCACCGATAGGGATCCCTCCTATAATTCACCCCTCCACTTT,CAITDRDPSYNSPLHF
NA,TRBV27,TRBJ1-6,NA,TGTGCCAGCAGTTTAAGGGTCAGTAATTCACCCCTCCACTTT,CASSLRVSNSPLHF